Shown below are 15 T cell receptor beta chains from a single sample sequenced in a study of blood T cell repertoires in COVID-19. Produced via immunoSEQ multiplex PCR; TCRdb's table is partial and in-frame only. The sample gives 120,000 or so clones, roughly 80% of which show up once; more than 5% is in the top ten. Source material: peripheral blood. Receptor source: a man aged 55 to 70 with acute or convalescent COVID-19.

The chain joins TRBV19 to TRBJ1-5; maybe TRBD1 (6 bases). CDR3 length: 13 residues. From germline, CDR1 is LNHDA and CDR2 SQIVND (reference sequence). The CDR3 DNA sequence: TGTGCAGGAGCCGACAGGATCAATCAGCCCCAGCATTTT. It translates to CAGADRINQPQHF.

This clone was counted a single time. This sequence joins TRBV2 and TRBJ2-3; 8 positions agree with TRBD2. The junction had 15 bases not matched to a gene; V was cut back by 7 bases and J by 6 bases. The length of the CDR3 is 16 residues. The V gene's germline CDR1 is SNHLY and CDR2 FYNNEI. DNA of the CDR3: TGTGCCAGCAATAAAGGGCTGACTAGCGCTCCCGATACGCAGTATTTT. It is translated as CASNKGLTSAPDTQYF.

This sequence joins TRBV21-1 and TRBJ2-3; TRBD2 is the table's D call and was not checked against the DNA. TRBV21-1 is assigned pseudogene status. This CDR3 is 19 amino acids long. The CDR3 DNA follows: TGTGCCAGTTCTAACCAGACCCTGACTAGCGGGGGGGCAGTAGATACGCAGTATTTT. Protein: CASSNQTLTSGGAVDTQYF.

The chain carries TRBV5-1 and TRBJ2-1, with TRBD2 matching 8 bases. This CDR3 has 16 residues. Germline values: CDR1 SGHRS, CDR2 YFSETQ. V was clipped by 4 bases and J by 7 bases; unmatched bases: 13. CDR3 sequence reads: CASSKVAGRPRNEQFF. The CDR3 region has the DNA TGCGCCAGCAGCAAAGTAGCGGGGCGCCCCCGAAATGAGCAGTTCTTC.

J is TRBJ1-1 and V is TRBV15, with D tentatively TRBD1 (6 bases). Trimming pared 0 bases from V and 1 base from J, leaving 6 bases between. Germline V CDR1 and CDR2: LNHNV, YYDKDF (reference sequence). The CDR3 extends over 14 amino acids. The CDR3 nucleotides read TGTGCCACCAGCAGAGAACAGGGGAACACTGAAGCTTTCTTT. It translates to CATSREQGNTEAFF.

The chain employs TRBV30 and TRBJ2-1; TRBD2 is a possible D gene (5 bases). This CDR3 has 13 residues. Germline CDR1 reads GTSNPN; CDR2 reads SVGIG (reference sequence). Trimming stripped 4 bases from V and 8 bases from J, with 15 bases between. CDR3 residues: CAWKIPGRDEQFF. In nucleotides, the CDR3 is TGTGCCTGGAAAATTCCGGGGAGAGATGAGCAGTTCTTC.

The chain uses TRBV20-1 and TRBJ1-2; TRBD1 matches at 8 bases. The length of the CDR3 is 14 residues. Germline V gene data show CDR1 as DFQATT and CDR2 as SNEGSKA (reference sequence). V trimming: 3 bases; J trimming: 4 bases; junction bases outside the gene matches: 7. CDR3 residues: CSASVLGQAYGYTF. CDR3 nucleotides: TGCAGTGCTAGTGTGCTGGGACAGGCCTATGGCTACACCTTC.

The J gene is TRBJ2-2, the V gene TRBV4-2; 9 positions agree with TRBD2. Germline V gives CDR1 LGHNA, CDR2 YNFKEQ. With V trimmed by 4 bases and J by 5 bases, 8 bases remained unmatched. CDR3 size: 16 residues. CDR3 coding DNA: TGTGCCAGCAGCCTTCAGACTAGCGGAGGGACCGGGGAGCTGTTTTTT. It is translated as CASSLQTSGGTGELFF.

V gene TRBV14 combines with J gene TRBJ1-1; D uncertain. CDR3 length equals 16 residues. Germline V gene sequence: CDR1 SGHDN, CDR2 FVKESK. Trimming stripped 3 bases from V and 4 bases from J, with 18 bases between. The CDR3 DNA follows: TGTGCCAGCAGCCACGGGCGCGTAGAGGGTCGCACTGAAGCTTTCTTT. The encoded protein is CASSHGRVEGRTEAFF.

Only one count was recorded for this clone. This sequence joins TRBV11-2 and TRBJ2-3, with a possible D match to TRBD2 (6 bases). The CDR3 spans 14 residues. The germline V and J ends were trimmed by 7 bases and 7 bases, with 18 bases remaining between them. Germline V CDR1 and CDR2: SGHAT, FQNNGV. The CDR3 is CASTTGGVVNTQYF. The CDR3 region has the DNA TGTGCCAGCACTACCGGGGGAGTGGTAAATACGCAGTATTTT.

The V call is TRBV27, the J call TRBJ2-7, with D uncertain. V lost 1 base and J lost 0, with 13 bases in between. The V gene's germline CDR1 is MNHEY and CDR2 SMNVEV (reference sequence). The CDR3 has 16 amino acids. The CDR3 nucleotides read TGTGCCAGCAGTTTATTTGGGCAGGTATACTCCTACGAGCAGTACTTC. Its translation: CASSLFGQVYSYEQYF.

This chain joins TRBV30 and TRBJ1-1; a weak D match, TRBD1 (6 bases). This CDR3 has 14 amino acids. Trimming pared 2 bases from V and 6 bases from J, leaving 16 bases between. The V gene's germline CDR1 is GTSNPN and CDR2 SVGIG (reference sequence). The DNA for the CDR3 is TGTGCCTGGAGTACCGGGACATTAATAGCTGAAGCTTTCTTT. This encodes CAWSTGTLIAEAFF.

The rearrangement links TRBV5-6 to TRBJ1-4; no definite D call. The CDR3 totals 13 residues. V was trimmed by 4 bases and J by 5 bases, leaving 9 bases between them. Germline CDR1 is SGHDT and CDR2 is YYEEEE. CDR3 DNA: TGTGCCAGCAGCGTTCAGATCAATGAAAAACTGTTTTTT. Translation: CASSVQINEKLFF.

This clone was seen just once. This chain uses TRBV11-1 with TRBJ2-1, with D hard to call. Trimming pared 5 bases from V and 5 bases from J, leaving 10 bases between. The CDR3 covers 13 residues. CDR1 and CDR2 (germline): SGHAT, FQDESV (reference sequence). The CDR3 is CASSAYRDNEQFF. The CDR3, as DNA: TGTGCCAGCAGCGCATACAGAGACAATGAGCAGTTCTTC.

This chain links TRBV7-9 with TRBJ2-1, with 8 bases matching TRBD2. The CDR3 runs to 15 residues. After removal of 1 base from V and 7 bases from J, the junction contained 6 bases not matched to a gene. Looked up from germline, CDR1 is SEHNR and CDR2 is FQNEAQ (reference sequence). The CDR3 region is CASSLGSGKGNEQFF. The CDR3, as DNA: TGTGCCAGCAGCTTAGGTAGCGGGAAAGGGAATGAGCAGTTCTTC.